This TCR beta chain was documented in a study of cytomegalovirus exposure and HLA in healthy donors. CDR1 is LGHNA, CDR2 YSLEER, per germline. This CDR3 is 14 amino acids long. The V gene lost 4 bases and the J gene lost 10 bases, with 17 bases spanning the gap. Using immunoSEQ multiplex PCR, the repertoire was profiled, and TCRdb retains in-frame clones only, with some absent. Found here are about 150,000 clones, around 88% of them singletons; the top ten hold about a fifth. This clonotype originated in a man aged 18 to 29 in good health and CMV-seropositive. Sequencing input: PBMCs. V is TRBV4-3 and J is TRBJ2-1; D is perhaps TRBD1 (5 bases). CDR3 sequence reads: CASSLTRQTKEQFF. The CDR3 region has the DNA TGCGCCAGCAGCCTAACCCGACAGACGAAGGAGCAGTTCTTC.